The entry below describes one TCR beta chain. Its target is not known. These data belong to a study of OX40 agonist ivuxolimab in advanced cancers. Study summary: Two patients with cutaneous melanoma and one with hepatocellular carcinoma, three in total, showed partial responses. Findings of the study overall: CD4+ and CD8+ blood T cells expanded clonally by week 6 at 0.1 to 3.0 mg/kg. Expanded clones were, on average, more numerous among CD8+ T cells than CD4+.

The table came from immunoSEQ multiplex PCR; TCRdb's copy has only in-frame clones and leaves some out. Here the sample spans about 20,000 clones, about four fifths being singletons. The source of this sequence is an adult with an advanced solid tumor such as melanoma, head and neck, liver or kidney cancer. The sample was CD4+ or CD8+ T cells sorted from blood, taken in a trial of the OX40 agonist ivuxolimab.

The CDR3 DNA reads as TGTGCCAGCGTACAGGGTTACTACGAGCAGTACTTC. Translated, it gives CASVQGYYEQYF. V usage is TRBV2 and J usage is TRBJ2-7, with D possibly matching TRBD1 (6 bases). Looked up from germline, CDR1 is SNHLY and CDR2 is FYNNEI. Trimming took off 8 bases at V and 3 bases at J, with 11 bases between the two ends. The CDR3 consists of 12 residues. Combining the CDR3 with reference TRBV2 and TRBJ2-7 gives the whole variable domain EPEVTQTPSHQVTQMGQEVILRCVPISNHLYFYWYRQILGQKVEFLVSFYNNEISEKSEIFDDQFSVERPDGSNFTLKIRSTKLEDSAMYFCASVQGYYEQYFGPGTRLTVT.